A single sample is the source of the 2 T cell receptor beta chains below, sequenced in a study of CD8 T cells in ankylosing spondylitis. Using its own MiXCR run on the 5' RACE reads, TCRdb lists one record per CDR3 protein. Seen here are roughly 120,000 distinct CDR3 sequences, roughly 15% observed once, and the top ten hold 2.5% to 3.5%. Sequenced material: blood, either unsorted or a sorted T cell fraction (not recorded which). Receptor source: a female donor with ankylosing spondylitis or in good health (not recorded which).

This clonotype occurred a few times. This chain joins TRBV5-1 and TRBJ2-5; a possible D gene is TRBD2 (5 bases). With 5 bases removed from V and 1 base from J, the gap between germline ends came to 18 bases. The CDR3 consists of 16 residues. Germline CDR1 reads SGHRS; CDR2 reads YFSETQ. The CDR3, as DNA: TGCGCCAGCAGGCGTAGACTCGAGGGTACCCAAGAGACCCAGTACTTC. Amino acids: CASRRRLEGTQETQYF.

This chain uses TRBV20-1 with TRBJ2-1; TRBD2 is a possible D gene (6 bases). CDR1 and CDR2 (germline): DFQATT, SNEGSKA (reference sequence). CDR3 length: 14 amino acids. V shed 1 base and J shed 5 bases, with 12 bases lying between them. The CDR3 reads CSARGTTVNNEQFF. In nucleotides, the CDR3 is TGCAGTGCTAGAGGGACTACGGTAAACAATGAGCAGTTCTTC.